This TCR beta chain came from a study of cytomegalovirus exposure and HLA in healthy donors. Findings of the study overall: TCR beta chains numbering more than 150 were designated cytomegalovirus-associated. Three CMV-associated chains proved CMV antigen-specific in vitro. The records held CMV serostatus as the only immune exposure information.

13 Jbeta primers and 60 Vbeta primers were used for the PCR. TCRdb's table, derived via immunoSEQ multiplex PCR, lists solely in-frame clones and lacks some. The data contain 95,000 to 150,000 clones, about 81% of them singletons. This clone was detected only once. Its specificity is unknown. Germline values: CDR1 KGHSH, CDR2 LQKENI. The trim removed 0 bases at V and 7 bases at J, leaving 4 bases unmatched. This CDR3 is 15 amino acids long. The sequencing sample was made of PBMCs. The chain combines TRBV18 with TRBJ2-1, with 9 bases fitting TRBD1. This TCR was recovered from a woman under 40 in good health and CMV-seronegative. The CDR3 bases are TGTGCCAGCTCACCACCCGGGACAGGGAAGAATGAGCAGTTCTTC. The encoded protein is CASSPPGTGKNEQFF.